Listed below are T cell receptor beta chains from one sample, sequenced in a study of shared clonotypes between healthy human individuals. The repertoire was sequenced with immunoSEQ multiplex PCR; TCRdb's copy has only in-frame clones and lacks some. This table has about 2 million clones, 85% to 95% appearing once. The specimen was naive CD4+ T cells sorted from blood. These receptors were taken from a man aged 18 to 30 in good health. Each CDR3 is given with its conserved first and last residue. A D gene is named only where the DNA matches it firmly. Clone sizes are given selectively: once, few, many, or a class where the clone is expanded.

TRBV2	TRBD1	once	TRBJ2-1	CATGRDRGFNEQFF	TGTGCCACCGGTCGGGACAGGGGGTTCAATGAGCAGTTCTTC
TRBV28	-	-	TRBJ1-1	CASSSNTEAFF	TGTGCCAGCTCGAGTAACACTGAAGCTTTCTTT
TRBV28	-	-	TRBJ1-6	CASSLGPFRRGSSYNSPLHF	TGTGCCAGCAGTTTAGGGCCGTTCCGGCGGGGAAGCTCCTATAATTCACCCCTCCACTTT
TRBV18	-	-	TRBJ2-3	CASSQEGDLSTDTQYF	TGTGCCAGCTCACAAGAGGGGGACCTTAGCACAGATACGCAGTATTTT
TRBV4-1	TRBD2	-	TRBJ2-2	CASSQEGLASGELFF	TGCGCCAGCAGCCAAGAGGGACTAGCGTCCGGGGAGCTGTTTTTT
TRBV6-5	-	-	TRBJ1-2	CASSYLDRHYGYTF	TGTGCCAGCAGTTACCTTGACAGACACTATGGCTACACCTTC
TRBV29-1	-	-	TRBJ2-7	CSVLANSYEQYF	TGCAGCGTTCTGGCTAACTCCTACGAGCAGTACTTC
TRBV11-1	-	-	TRBJ2-3	CASSFSRGTDTQYF	TGTGCCAGCAGCTTTTCAAGGGGCACAGATACGCAGTATTTT
TRBV19	TRBD1	-	TRBJ2-3	CASRGTGGVDTQYF	TGTGCCAGTAGAGGGACAGGGGGCGTAGATACGCAGTATTTT
TRBV11-3	-	-	TRBJ2-1	CASSSGDTPQFF	TGTGCCAGCAGCTCCGGGGACACACCGCAGTTCTTC
TRBV28	TRBD2	-	TRBJ2-1	CASTLPPGGRDEQFF	TGTGCCAGCACCCTTCCTCCGGGGGGTCGGGATGAGCAGTTCTTC
TRBV4-1	TRBD2	many	TRBJ2-7	CASSLGTRSLEQYF	TGCGCCAGCAGCCTCGGGACTAGAAGTCTCGAGCAGTACTTC
TRBV7-2	-	-	TRBJ1-1	CASSPNFGAGTEAFF	TGTGCCAGCAGCCCCAATTTTGGGGCGGGGACTGAAGCTTTCTTT
TRBV10-1	-	once	TRBJ2-2	CASSGAGANTGELFF	TGCGCCAGCAGTGGGGCCGGGGCGAACACCGGGGAGCTGTTTTTT
TRBV11-2	-	-	TRBJ2-6	CASSQGLSSGANVLTF	TGCGCCAGCAGCCAAGGTCTGAGCTCTGGGGCCAACGTCCTGACTTTC
TRBV7-6	TRBD1	-	TRBJ1-1	CASSLGQLNTEAFF	TGTGCCAGCAGCTTGGGACAGTTGAACACTGAAGCTTTCTTT
TRBV4-3	-	-	TRBJ2-2	CASSQDLPGLVGELFF	TGCGCCAGCAGCCAAGATCTTCCGGGTTTGGTCGGGGAGCTGTTTTTT
TRBV5-6	-	-	TRBJ1-4	CASSFRQSNEKLFF	TGTGCCAGCAGCTTTAGGCAGTCTAATGAAAAACTGTTTTTT
TRBV30	-	once	TRBJ1-2	CAWSHPGRQRNGYTF	TGTGCCTGGAGTCACCCGGGACGGCAGAGAAATGGCTACACCTTC
TRBV2	-	-	TRBJ2-7	CATRGGVEQYF	TGTGCCACCCGGGGCGGGGTCGAGCAGTACTTC
TRBV28	TRBD2	-	TRBJ2-3	CASSPSGGPNTQYF	TGTGCCAGCAGTCCTAGCGGGGGGCCGAATACGCAGTATTTT
TRBV6-5	TRBD2	once	TRBJ2-7	CASSYSAGESYEQYF	TGTGCCAGCAGTTACTCCGCGGGGGAGTCCTACGAGCAGTACTTC
TRBV5-6	-	-	TRBJ1-2	CASTHREVTGGYTF	TGTGCCAGCACCCACAGGGAAGTAACGGGTGGCTACACCTTC
TRBV5-1	TRBD2	-	TRBJ2-2	CASSSGTSGSTGELFF	TGCGCCAGCAGCTCCGGGACTAGCGGGAGCACCGGGGAGCTGTTTTTT
TRBV25-1	-	once	TRBJ2-1	CASTGTLHNEQFF	TGTGCCAGCACCGGGACCCTACACAATGAGCAGTTCTTC
TRBV19	TRBD1	-	TRBJ2-4	CASSIGLGTGMKNIQYF	TGTGCCAGTAGTATAGGGTTAGGGACAGGAATGAAAAACATTCAGTACTTC
TRBV25-1	TRBD1	-	TRBJ1-1	CASSKGQVLDTEAFF	TGTGCCAGCAGTAAGGGACAGGTACTAGACACTGAAGCTTTCTTT
TRBV7-9	TRBD1	-	TRBJ1-4	CASSFGQGREKLFF	TGTGCCAGCAGCTTTGGACAGGGCCGGGAAAAACTGTTTTTT
TRBV5-4	-	-	TRBJ2-1	CASSGWPDNEQFF	TGTGCCAGCAGCGGATGGCCCGACAATGAGCAGTTCTTC
TRBV30	-	once	TRBJ2-7	CAWSGLLDYEQYF	TGTGCCTGGAGTGGCCTCCTTGATTACGAGCAGTACTTC
TRBV30	-	-	TRBJ2-5	CAWSGRQETQYF	TGTGCCTGGAGTGGGCGACAAGAGACCCAGTACTTC
TRBV6-5	-	-	TRBJ1-1	CASFLQGGTEAFF	TGTGCCAGCTTTCTTCAGGGTGGGACTGAAGCTTTCTTT
TRBV6-5	-	-	TRBJ1-2	CASSYSILRGNYGYTF	TGTGCCAGCAGTTACTCTATTTTAAGGGGAAACTATGGCTACACCTTC
TRBV27	-	-	TRBJ2-1	CASSFGDRPYNEQFF	TGTGCCAGCAGTTTCGGGGACCGGCCTTACAATGAGCAGTTCTTC
TRBV20-1	-	-	TRBJ2-4	CSAEEGNIQYF	TGCAGTGCGGAGGAGGGGAACATTCAGTACTTC
TRBV7-9	TRBD2	-	TRBJ2-7	CASSPRLAGGSGEQYF	TGTGCCAGCAGCCCTAGACTAGCGGGGGGTTCAGGCGAGCAGTACTTC
TRBV11-2	TRBD2	-	TRBJ2-1	CASRLTSGGPSYNEQFF	TGTGCCAGCAGGCTGACTAGCGGGGGTCCCTCGTACAATGAGCAGTTCTTC
TRBV7-2	TRBD1	few	TRBJ1-2	CASSPGTGSTF	TGTGCCAGCAGCCCAGGGACAGGGAGTACCTTC
TRBV5-1	-	-	TRBJ2-1	CASSLLPGTQAGYNEQFF	TGCGCCAGCAGCCTACTTCCCGGGACTCAGGCCGGATACAATGAGCAGTTCTTC
TRBV7-7	TRBD2	-	TRBJ2-2	CASSPRTSPNTGELFF	TGTGCTAGCAGCCCCCGGACTAGCCCGAACACCGGGGAGCTGTTTTTT
TRBV6-4	-	-	TRBJ2-2	CAATGTNTGELFF	TGTGCCGCCACTGGGACGAACACCGGGGAGCTGTTTTTT
TRBV4-3	-	-	TRBJ1-5	CASSPNPLYQPQHF	TGCGCCAGCAGCCCCAACCCGTTATATCAGCCCCAGCATTTT
TRBV29-1	-	-	TRBJ1-1	CSVPGRKNTEAFF	TGCAGCGTTCCGGGGCGGAAGAACACTGAAGCTTTCTTT
TRBV5-1	-	-	TRBJ1-6	CASSWAGVGGTNSPLHF	TGCGCCAGCAGCTGGGCAGGGGTCGGGGGAACTAATTCACCCCTCCACTTT
TRBV2	-	-	TRBJ1-3	CASSADASGNTIYF	TGTGCCAGCAGTGCGGACGCCTCTGGAAACACCATATATTTT
TRBV30	-	-	TRBJ1-1	CAWSGWGWVSEAFF	TGTGCCTGGAGTGGGTGGGGATGGGTCAGTGAAGCTTTCTTT
TRBV5-1	-	once	TRBJ2-7	CASSLFGAPYEQYF	TGCGCCAGCAGCTTGTTTGGGGCCCCCTACGAGCAGTACTTC
TRBV11-2	TRBD2	-	TRBJ2-1	CASSLDPTSAIEQFF	TGTGCCAGCAGCTTAGACCCCACTAGCGCGATTGAGCAGTTCTTC
TRBV5-1	-	-	TRBJ1-6	CASSENSPLHF	TGCGCCAGCAGCGAAAATTCACCCCTCCACTTT
TRBV2	-	-	TRBJ2-5	CASSGVSGLETQYF	TGTGCCAGCAGCGGAGTCAGCGGTTTGGAGACCCAGTACTTC
TRBV6-5	-	-	TRBJ2-5	CASSSPLGPQETQYF	TGTGCCAGCAGTTCCCCGTTGGGTCCTCAAGAGACCCAGTACTTC
TRBV5-4	-	-	TRBJ2-5	CASSMRGLQETQYF	TGTGCCAGCAGCATGCGGGGACTTCAAGAGACCCAGTACTTC
TRBV6-6	-	-	TRBJ2-7	CASRPTGSGSYEQYF	TGTGCCAGCAGGCCCACAGGGTCCGGGTCCTACGAGCAGTACTTC